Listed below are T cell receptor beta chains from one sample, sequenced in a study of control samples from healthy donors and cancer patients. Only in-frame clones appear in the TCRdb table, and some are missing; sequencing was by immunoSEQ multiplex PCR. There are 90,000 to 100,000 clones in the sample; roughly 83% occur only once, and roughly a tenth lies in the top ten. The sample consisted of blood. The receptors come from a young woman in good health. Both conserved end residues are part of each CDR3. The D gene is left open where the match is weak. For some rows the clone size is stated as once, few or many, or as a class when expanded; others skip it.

CDR3aa: CAWTNRANQPQHF
v_gene: TRBV30
d_gene: .
abundance: .
j_gene: TRBJ1-5

CDR3aa: CASSYGRGQDIQYF
v_gene: TRBV6-5
d_gene: .
abundance: once
j_gene: TRBJ2-4

CDR3aa: CASSYSPSYGYTF
v_gene: TRBV6-6
d_gene: .
abundance: .
j_gene: TRBJ1-2

CDR3aa: CASSQPGATSSGNTIYF
v_gene: TRBV4-2
d_gene: .
abundance: .
j_gene: TRBJ1-3

CDR3aa: CASSTTGLTNYGYTF
v_gene: TRBV7-9
d_gene: .
abundance: few
j_gene: TRBJ1-2

CDR3aa: CASSIGRGAHNYGYTF
v_gene: TRBV19
d_gene: .
abundance: .
j_gene: TRBJ1-2

CDR3aa: CASSPGRGGTEAFF
v_gene: TRBV4-3
d_gene: .
abundance: few
j_gene: TRBJ1-1

CDR3aa: CASRGSYNEQFF
v_gene: TRBV5-1
d_gene: .
abundance: .
j_gene: TRBJ2-1

CDR3aa: CASSRAGDRGQETQYF
v_gene: TRBV28
d_gene: .
abundance: .
j_gene: TRBJ2-5

CDR3aa: CASRQAGTNEKLFF
v_gene: TRBV7-8
d_gene: .
abundance: few
j_gene: TRBJ1-4

CDR3aa: CASSFGHVNTEAFF
v_gene: TRBV5-6
d_gene: .
abundance: .
j_gene: TRBJ1-1

CDR3aa: CASSLVGHFNQPQHF
v_gene: TRBV7-2
d_gene: .
abundance: .
j_gene: TRBJ1-5

CDR3aa: CASSLYTGENQPQHF
v_gene: TRBV5-1
d_gene: .
abundance: .
j_gene: TRBJ1-5

CDR3aa: CASSAGQMNTEAFF
v_gene: TRBV2
d_gene: TRBD1
abundance: .
j_gene: TRBJ1-1

CDR3aa: CASSRQGYGYTF
v_gene: TRBV12-3/TRBV12-4
d_gene: TRBD1
abundance: .
j_gene: TRBJ1-2

CDR3aa: CASSLGQPHEKLFF
v_gene: TRBV5-6
d_gene: .
abundance: .
j_gene: TRBJ1-4

CDR3aa: CASSASSGGAQFPDTQYF
v_gene: TRBV9
d_gene: TRBD2
abundance: .
j_gene: TRBJ2-3

CDR3aa: CASSLGTGSYNEQFF
v_gene: TRBV5-8
d_gene: .
abundance: .
j_gene: TRBJ2-1

CDR3aa: CASSLYDRAYGYTF
v_gene: TRBV5-6
d_gene: TRBD1
abundance: few
j_gene: TRBJ1-2

CDR3aa: CASSVSGFEKLFF
v_gene: TRBV2
d_gene: .
abundance: .
j_gene: TRBJ1-4

CDR3aa: CSARAISGYTF
v_gene: TRBV20-1
d_gene: .
abundance: .
j_gene: TRBJ1-2

CDR3aa: CASSSGLAGGKQETQYF
v_gene: TRBV5-4
d_gene: TRBD2
abundance: once
j_gene: TRBJ2-5

CDR3aa: CATSDSRTGVGNQPQHF
v_gene: TRBV24-1
d_gene: TRBD1
abundance: .
j_gene: TRBJ1-5

CDR3aa: CASSVGRDGGSYEQYF
v_gene: TRBV9
d_gene: .
abundance: .
j_gene: TRBJ2-7

CDR3aa: CASSLRGGAHNEQFF
v_gene: TRBV4-3
d_gene: TRBD1
abundance: .
j_gene: TRBJ2-1

CDR3aa: CASSIRDRDYGYTF
v_gene: TRBV19
d_gene: TRBD1
abundance: .
j_gene: TRBJ1-2

CDR3aa: CASSLAAGLHEKLFF
v_gene: TRBV5-1
d_gene: .
abundance: .
j_gene: TRBJ1-4

CDR3aa: CASSQDNGGLGKNIQYF
v_gene: TRBV3-1/TRBV3-2
d_gene: .
abundance: once
j_gene: TRBJ2-4

CDR3aa: CASSVDSGNYGYTF
v_gene: TRBV9
d_gene: .
abundance: once
j_gene: TRBJ1-2

CDR3aa: CASSLGDRAFEQYF
v_gene: TRBV11-2
d_gene: TRBD1
abundance: .
j_gene: TRBJ2-7

CDR3aa: CASSSIRVGNQPQHF
v_gene: TRBV6-2/TRBV6-3
d_gene: .
abundance: .
j_gene: TRBJ1-5

CDR3aa: CASSFMGQTNEKLFF
v_gene: TRBV7-9
d_gene: TRBD1
abundance: .
j_gene: TRBJ1-4

CDR3aa: CASSPPQGNNYGYTF
v_gene: TRBV18
d_gene: .
abundance: .
j_gene: TRBJ1-2

CDR3aa: CASSLDMTSGESSYNEQFF
v_gene: TRBV7-2
d_gene: TRBD2
abundance: .
j_gene: TRBJ2-1

CDR3aa: CASGYLAGSGNTIYF
v_gene: TRBV12-5
d_gene: .
abundance: .
j_gene: TRBJ1-3

CDR3aa: CATSSWVQGARGTGELFF
v_gene: TRBV15
d_gene: TRBD1
abundance: .
j_gene: TRBJ2-2

CDR3aa: CASSPDRSTDTQYF
v_gene: TRBV5-1
d_gene: .
abundance: .
j_gene: TRBJ2-3

CDR3aa: CASRTQGAPGNTIYF
v_gene: TRBV6-6
d_gene: TRBD1
abundance: .
j_gene: TRBJ1-3

CDR3aa: CASSVPGVAETSYNEQFF
v_gene: TRBV25-1
d_gene: .
abundance: .
j_gene: TRBJ2-1

CDR3aa: CATYARTEATQYF
v_gene: TRBV6-5
d_gene: .
abundance: once
j_gene: TRBJ2-5

CDR3aa: CATSESHGHGYTF
v_gene: TRBV24-1
d_gene: .
abundance: .
j_gene: TRBJ1-2

CDR3aa: CASSPSDGYTF
v_gene: TRBV18
d_gene: .
abundance: .
j_gene: TRBJ1-2

CDR3aa: CASSFSGVSYEQYF
v_gene: TRBV7-9
d_gene: TRBD2
abundance: .
j_gene: TRBJ2-7

CDR3aa: CASSLVGTRSDTQYF
v_gene: TRBV19
d_gene: .
abundance: .
j_gene: TRBJ2-3